The next 29 T cell receptor beta chains were all read from a single sample in a study of cytomegalovirus exposure and HLA in healthy donors (TCRdb year 2017). The library was produced with the immunoSEQ multiplex PCR assay. The source is immuneACCESS, and TCRdb retained only in-frame sequences with V and J called. Part of the clones is not carried over; for the studies checked, unresolved V genes explain less than half of this, and the remainder is unexplained. In all, the sample holds about 200,000 clones, and less than 90% of those were seen once. In total, the top ten clones hold around 5.4% of the sample. The material sequenced was PBMCs. These receptors all stem from a woman in her late teens or twenties in good health and CMV-seronegative.

The chain combines TRBV27 with TRBJ1-4; D call uncertain. The germline gives CDR1 MNHEY, CDR2 SMNVEV (reference sequence). The V gene lost 9 bases and the J gene lost 5 bases, with 16 bases spanning the gap. The CDR3 has 14 residues. CDR3 sequence (DNA): TGTGCCAGTTCTCCGGCCAGGACCAATGAAAAACTGTTTTTT. As protein: CASSPARTNEKLFF.

The gene calls are TRBV27 and TRBJ1-5; D perhaps matches TRBD1 (5 bases). Trimming took 8 bases from V and 4 from J, leaving 15 bases between them. The CDR3 length is 14 residues. From germline, CDR1 is MNHEY and CDR2 SMNVEV (reference sequence). This CDR3 is CASGNRDLNQPQHF. CDR3 nucleotide sequence: TGTGCCAGCGGAAACCGGGACCTTAATCAGCCCCAGCATTTT.

CDR3 nucleotides: TGTGCCAGCAGATCGGACTATGGCTACACCTTC. It encodes CASRSDYGYTF. The chain is built from TRBV9 and TRBJ1-2; no reliable D call. The V gene lost 5 bases and the J gene lost 3 bases, with 5 bases spanning the gap. This CDR3 comprises 11 residues. Germline loops: CDR1 SGDLS, CDR2 YYNGEE.

In this sample, this clone turned up once. This rearrangement joins TRBV27 to TRBJ1-2, with TRBD1 matching over 8 bases. CDR1 and CDR2 from the germline V gene are MNHEY and SMNVEV (reference sequence). CDR3 size: 12 residues. The ends lost 5 bases at V and 4 bases at J; junction bases unmatched: 0. CDR3 sequence reads: CASSGTGYGYTF. The CDR3 nucleotides read TGTGCCAGCAGTGGGACAGGCTATGGCTACACCTTC.

DNA for the CDR3: TGTGCCAGCAGCCTGGGGCAGGCGGCTGGGGCCAACGTCCTGACTTTC. It translates to CASSLGQAAGANVLTF. The chain has TRBV9 and TRBJ2-6, with D possibly TRBD1 on 5 matching bases. CDR1 is SGDLS and CDR2 is YYNGEE in the germline V gene. The CDR3 is made up of 16 amino acids. Between the trimmed V and J ends, which lost 4 bases and 2 bases, there was a span of 13 bases.

The V call is TRBV7-7, the J call TRBJ2-7; TRBD1 matches 9 bases. CDR1 and CDR2 from the germline V gene are SSHAT and FNYEAQ (reference sequence). The CDR3 extends over 13 amino acids. CDR3 loop: CASAPGQGYEQYF. In nucleotides, the CDR3 is TGTGCTAGCGCCCCGGGACAGGGTTACGAGCAGTACTTC.

The DNA of the CDR3 is TGTGCCAGCAGCTTGAGTGATCAGCCCCAGCATTTT. Its translation is CASSLSDQPQHF. The chain combines TRBV5-6 with TRBJ1-5; D is undetermined. CDR3 size: 12 residues. From germline, CDR1 is SGHDT and CDR2 YYEEEE. Trimming took off 1 base at V and 5 bases at J, with 4 bases between the two ends.

J is TRBJ2-7 and V is TRBV25-1; TRBD2 is a possible D gene (6 bases). This CDR3 is 14 amino acids long. Germline CDR1 and CDR2: MGHDK and SYGVNS. Between the trimmed V and J ends, which lost 4 bases and 6 bases, there was a span of 16 bases. CDR3 DNA sequence: TGTGCCAGCAGTGGACCCCCTGCGCGGGGCGAGCAGTACTTC. The encoded protein is CASSGPPARGEQYF.

The chain has TRBV2 and TRBJ2-2; D is perhaps TRBD1 (5 bases). Germline V lookup: CDR1 SNHLY, CDR2 FYNNEI. The CDR3 sequence is 14 residues long. Trimming pared 7 bases from V and 7 bases from J, leaving 16 bases between. CDR3 region: CASNGREVVGELFF. CDR3 DNA: TGTGCCAGCAACGGCAGGGAAGTAGTCGGGGAGCTGTTTTTT. Full variable domain (outside the CDR3, taken from reference TRBV2 and TRBJ2-2): EPEVTQTPSHQVTQMGQEVILRCVPISNHLYFYWYRQILGQKVEFLVSFYNNEISEKSEIFDDQFSVERPDGSNFTLKIRSTKLEDSAMYFCASNGREVVGELFFGEGSRLTVL.

The V call is TRBV10-3, the J call TRBJ2-7, with unresolved D. Germline V gene sequence: CDR1 ENHRY, CDR2 SYGVKD. The CDR3 consists of 12 residues. With 3 bases removed from V and 3 bases from J, the gap between germline ends came to 6 bases. The CDR3 spells CAISERNYEQYF. In nucleotides, the CDR3 is TGTGCCATCAGTGAACGCAACTACGAGCAGTACTTC.

The rearrangement joins TRBV6-5 to TRBJ1-4, with 7 bases identical to TRBD1. J lost 7 bases, V lost 5 bases, and 4 bases had no gene match. CDR3 length: 13 amino acids. Germline V lookup: CDR1 MNHEY, CDR2 SVGAGI. As DNA, the CDR3 is TGTGCCAGCAGTAACAGGGGTGGTGAAAAACTGTTTTTT. Its protein product is CASSNRGGEKLFF.

The rearrangement joins TRBV11-2 to TRBJ2-1, with 7 nucleotides matching TRBD2. V lost 5 bases to trimming and J lost 8 bases; unmatched junction nucleotides: 12. The germline V gene encodes CDR1 SGHAT and CDR2 FQNNGV. The CDR3 extends over 15 amino acids. The CDR3 region has the DNA TGTGCCAGCAGCCTGAGCGGGATGTCAAGCCATGAGCAGTTCTTC. This codes for CASSLSGMSSHEQFF.

This clone has more than one count but fewer than ten. This rearrangement joins TRBV5-1 to TRBJ1-4; weak D call: TRBD1 (6 bases). The germline CDR1 and CDR2 sequences are SGHRS and YFSETQ. V was trimmed by 4 bases and J by 8 bases, leaving 12 bases between them. The CDR3 consists of 13 residues. The CDR3 nucleotides are TGCGCCAGCAGCGCAGGGGAGGAGGAAAAACTGTTTTTT. Its protein product is CASSAGEEEKLFF.

The gene calls are TRBV7-9 and TRBJ2-7, with 8 bases identical to TRBD2. V lost 5 bases to trimming and J lost 0 bases; unmatched junction nucleotides: 9. Looked up from germline, CDR1 is SEHNR and CDR2 is FQNEAQ (reference sequence). CDR3 length: 16 amino acids. The CDR3 protein is CASSQTSGLSSYEQYF. CDR3 sequence (DNA): TGTGCCAGCAGCCAAACTAGCGGCCTAAGCTCCTACGAGCAGTACTTC.

The rearrangement uses TRBV7-2 and TRBJ2-3, with D uncertain. From germline, CDR1 is SGHTA and CDR2 FQGNSA. Between the trimmed V and J ends, which lost 5 bases and 4 bases, there was a span of 7 bases. The CDR3 sequence is 12 residues long. CDR3 loop: CASSPAADTQYF. Here the CDR3 DNA reads TGTGCCAGCAGCCCCGCCGCAGATACGCAGTATTTT.

The V call is TRBV5-1, the J call TRBJ1-1, with D uncertain. The CDR3 is made up of 15 amino acids. CDR1 is SGHRS and CDR2 is YFSETQ in the germline V gene. Trimming pared 4 bases from V and 3 bases from J, leaving 16 bases between. The CDR3 reads CASSTRTGRDTEAFF. CDR3 in DNA: TGCGCCAGCAGCACCCGGACGGGGAGGGACACTGAAGCTTTCTTT.

V gene TRBV2 combines with J gene TRBJ2-3; 12 nucleotides match TRBD2. The CDR3 loop spans 17 amino acids. Trimming at V came to 6 bases and at J to 4 bases, leaving 11 bases not matched to a gene. Germline CDR1 and CDR2: SNHLY and FYNNEI. The CDR3 spells CASRGPLAGGPSDTQYF. In DNA, the CDR3 is TGTGCCAGCAGGGGCCCTCTAGCGGGAGGGCCTTCAGATACGCAGTATTTT.

The V gene is TRBV7-9, the J gene TRBJ2-1, with 14 bases aligning to TRBD2. The CDR3 sequence is 16 residues long. Trimming took 6 bases from V and 8 from J; bases not matched to a gene: 9. Germline assignment: CDR1 SEHNR and CDR2 FQNEAQ (reference sequence). The CDR3 reads CASRPWTSGRYDEQFF. CDR3 nucleotides: TGTGCCAGCAGGCCATGGACTAGCGGGAGGTATGATGAGCAGTTCTTC.

This clone was seen a few times. The chain has TRBV11-2 and TRBJ2-6, with unresolved D. Germline V CDR1 and CDR2: SGHAT, FQNNGV. The V end lost 2 bases, the J end lost 2 bases, and 4 bases lay between the germline ends. The CDR3 runs 14 residues. The DNA of the CDR3 is TGTGCCAGCAGCTTATTAACTGGGGCCAACGTCCTGACTTTC. Translating gives CASSLLTGANVLTF.

This rearrangement joins TRBV5-1 to TRBJ2-7; D is perhaps TRBD1 (6 bases). The CDR3 is 15 residues long. V was cut by 4 bases and J by 1 base, with 15 bases left in between. The germline V gene has CDR1 SGHRS and CDR2 YFSETQ. CDR3 sequence (DNA): TGCGCCAGCAGCCCGGACAGCCGTCTATCCTACGAGCAGTACTTC. It codes for CASSPDSRLSYEQYF.

This chain links TRBV2 with TRBJ2-7; 9 nucleotides line up with TRBD1. The CDR3 covers 15 residues. Germline V gene lookup returns CDR1 SNHLY and CDR2 FYNNEI. With 6 bases clipped from V and 5 bases from J, the junction kept 11 bases outside the gene matches. CDR3 protein: CASSRGTGKGHEQYF. Here the CDR3 DNA reads TGTGCCAGCAGCCGAGGGACAGGGAAGGGCCACGAGCAGTACTTC. The complete variable domain, with remaining parts taken from reference TRBV2 and TRBJ2-7, reads EPEVTQTPSHQVTQMGQEVILRCVPISNHLYFYWYRQILGQKVEFLVSFYNNEISEKSEIFDDQFSVERPDGSNFTLKIRSTKLEDSAMYFCASSRGTGKGHEQYFGPGTRLTVT.

This chain links TRBV5-1 with TRBJ2-5; D might be TRBD2 (5 bases). The CDR3 is 14 residues long. V shed 0 bases and J shed 0 bases, with 6 bases lying between them. CDR1 SGHRS and CDR2 YFSETQ come from the germline V gene. This CDR3 reads CASSLAGNQETQYF. The CDR3 DNA sequence: TGCGCCAGCAGCTTGGCCGGGAACCAAGAGACCCAGTACTTC.

This clone was seen a handful of times. The gene calls are TRBV19 and TRBJ2-1, with 10 bases identical to TRBD2. Germline values: CDR1 LNHDA, CDR2 SQIVND (reference sequence). With 7 bases clipped from V and 3 bases from J, the junction kept 9 bases outside the gene matches. The CDR3 contains 16 residues. In nucleotides, the CDR3 is TGTGCCAGTACCCCAGGACTAGCGGCTCTCTACAATGAGCAGTTCTTC. It encodes CASTPGLAALYNEQFF.

The DNA of the CDR3 is TGTGCCAGTAGTCTACGGGACCCTCGAGTTCAAGGCAATCAGCCCCAGCATTTT. Amino acids: CASSLRDPRVQGNQPQHF. This chain uses TRBV2 with TRBJ1-5; tentative D call: TRBD1 (5 bases). The CDR3 has 18 amino acids. Trimming left V 9 bases short and J 2 bases short, with 26 bases between. The germline gives CDR1 SNHLY, CDR2 FYNNEI. Filled out from reference TRBV2 and TRBJ1-5, the complete variable domain reads EPEVTQTPSHQVTQMGQEVILRCVPISNHLYFYWYRQILGQKVEFLVSFYNNEISEKSEIFDDQFSVERPDGSNFTLKIRSTKLEDSAMYFCASSLRDPRVQGNQPQHFGDGTRLSIL.

The genes are TRBV10-1 and TRBJ1-1; no clear D. This CDR3 spans 13 amino acids. The V gene lost 0 bases and the J gene lost 4 bases, with 6 bases spanning the gap. The germline gives CDR1 WNHNN, CDR2 SYGVQD (reference sequence). This CDR3 is CASSESWSTEAFF. DNA of the CDR3: TGCGCCAGCAGTGAGTCCTGGAGCACTGAAGCTTTCTTT.

DNA for the CDR3: TGTGCCAGCAGCCCGAAGACAGGGGCTGGAAACACCATATATTTT. Translation: CASSPKTGAGNTIYF. This sequence joins TRBV7-2 and TRBJ1-3; 8 bases agree with TRBD1. Germline V gene data show CDR1 as SGHTA and CDR2 as FQGNSA. The CDR3 runs to 15 residues. The V and J ends lost 5 bases and 2 bases, in that order; junction bases with no gene match: 5.

The chain couples TRBV5-1 to TRBJ2-2; D call uncertain. CDR1 is SGHRS and CDR2 is YFSETQ in the germline V gene. V was cut by 0 bases and J by 5 bases, with 5 bases left in between. The CDR3 sequence is 13 residues long. The CDR3 reads CASSLDSTGELFF. DNA of the CDR3: TGCGCCAGCAGCTTGGATTCAACCGGGGAGCTGTTTTTT.

This clone occurred a few times. This chain joins TRBV11-2 and TRBJ2-7; tentatively, D is TRBD2 (6 bases). This CDR3 region has 13 residues. The germline V gene encodes CDR1 SGHAT and CDR2 FQNNGV. The V end was cut by 1 base, the J end by 6 bases, with 10 bases between. CDR3 loop: CASSLGGEREQYF. In DNA, the CDR3 is TGTGCCAGCAGCTTAGGCGGGGAGCGCGAGCAGTACTTC. The variable domain in full, with the rest retrieved from reference TRBV11-2 and TRBJ2-7, is EAGVAQSPRYKIIEKRQSVAFWCNPISGHATLYWYQQILGQGPKLLIQFQNNGVVDDSQLPKDRFSAERLKGVDSTLKIQPAKLEDSAVYLCASSLGGEREQYFGPGTRLTVT.

The genes are TRBV27 and TRBJ1-5, with TRBD1 as a possible D gene (6 bases). Germline V gene sequence: CDR1 MNHEY, CDR2 SMNVEV (reference sequence). Trimming shortened V by 6 bases and J by 0 bases, and 12 bases separated the two germline ends. The CDR3 runs to 15 residues. The chain's CDR3 is CASSKDSYSNQPQHF. In DNA, the CDR3 is TGTGCCAGCAGCAAGGACAGCTATAGCAATCAGCCCCAGCATTTT.